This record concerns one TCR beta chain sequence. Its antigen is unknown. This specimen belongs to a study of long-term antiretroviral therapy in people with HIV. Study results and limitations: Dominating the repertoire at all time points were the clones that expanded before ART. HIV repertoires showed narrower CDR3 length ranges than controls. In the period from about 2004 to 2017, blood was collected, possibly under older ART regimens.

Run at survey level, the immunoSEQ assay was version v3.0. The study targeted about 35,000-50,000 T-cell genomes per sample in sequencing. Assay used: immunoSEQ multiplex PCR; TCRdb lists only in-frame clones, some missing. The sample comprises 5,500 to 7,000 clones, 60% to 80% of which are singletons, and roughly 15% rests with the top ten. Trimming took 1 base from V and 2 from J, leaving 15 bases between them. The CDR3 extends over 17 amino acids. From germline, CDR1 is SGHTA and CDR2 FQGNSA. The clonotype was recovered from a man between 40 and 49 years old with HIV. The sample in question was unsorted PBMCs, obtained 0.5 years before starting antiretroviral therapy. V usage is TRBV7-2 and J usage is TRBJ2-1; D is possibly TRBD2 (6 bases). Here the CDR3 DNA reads TGTGCCAGCAGCTTAGGGGGGGAGAGTCCGCCCTACAATGAGCAGTTCTTC. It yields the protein CASSLGGESPPYNEQFF.